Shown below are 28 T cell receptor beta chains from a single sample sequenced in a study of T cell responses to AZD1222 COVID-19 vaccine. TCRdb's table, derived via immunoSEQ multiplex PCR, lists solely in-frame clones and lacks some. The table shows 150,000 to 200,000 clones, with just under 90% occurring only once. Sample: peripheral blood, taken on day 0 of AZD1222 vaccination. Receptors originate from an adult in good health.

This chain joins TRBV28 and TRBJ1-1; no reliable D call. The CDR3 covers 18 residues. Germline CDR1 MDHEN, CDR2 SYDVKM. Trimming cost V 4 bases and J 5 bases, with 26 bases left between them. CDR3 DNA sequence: TGTGCCAGCAGTTGGCAGAAAAACGCCGGACCGTGGAGAACTGAAGCTTTCTTT. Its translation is CASSWQKNAGPWRTEAFF. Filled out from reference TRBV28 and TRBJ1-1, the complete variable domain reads DVKVTQSSRYLVKRTGEKVFLECVQDMDHENMFWYRQDPGLGLRLIYFSYDVKMKEKGDIPEGYSVSREKKERFSLILESASTNQTSMYLCASSWQKNAGPWRTEAFFGQGTRLTVV.

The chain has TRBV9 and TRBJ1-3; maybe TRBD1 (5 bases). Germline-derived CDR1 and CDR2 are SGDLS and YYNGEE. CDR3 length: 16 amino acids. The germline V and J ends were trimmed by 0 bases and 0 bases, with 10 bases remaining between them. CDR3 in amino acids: CASSVVGGYSGNTIYF. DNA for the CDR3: TGTGCCAGCAGCGTAGTCGGGGGGTACTCTGGAAACACCATATATTTT.

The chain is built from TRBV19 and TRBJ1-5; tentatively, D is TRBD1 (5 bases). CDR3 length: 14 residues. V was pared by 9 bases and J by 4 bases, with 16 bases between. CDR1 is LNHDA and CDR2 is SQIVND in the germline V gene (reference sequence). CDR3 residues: CASLPGGRNQPQHF. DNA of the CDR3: TGTGCCAGCCTCCCCGGGGGTCGGAATCAGCCCCAGCATTTT.

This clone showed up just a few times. The CDR3 region has the DNA TGTGCCAGCAGCAAACCCGCTAGCGGGAGCACCGGGGAGCTGTTTTTT. Its protein product is CASSKPASGSTGELFF. The chain has TRBV9 and TRBJ2-2; 10 bases fit TRBD2. The CDR3 totals 16 residues. In germline, CDR1 is SGDLS, CDR2 YYNGEE. The V and J ends lost 4 bases and 4 bases, in that order; junction bases with no gene match: 7. The complete variable domain, with remaining parts taken from reference TRBV9 and TRBJ2-2, reads DSGVTQTPKHLITATGQRVTLRCSPRSGDLSVYWYQQSLDQGLQFLIQYYNGEERAKGNILERFSAQQFPDLHSELNLSSLELGDSALYFCASSKPASGSTGELFFGEGSRLTVL.

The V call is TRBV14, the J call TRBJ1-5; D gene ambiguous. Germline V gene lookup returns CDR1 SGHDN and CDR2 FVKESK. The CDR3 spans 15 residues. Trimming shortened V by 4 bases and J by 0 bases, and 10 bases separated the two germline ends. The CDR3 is CASSPRTVSNQPQHF. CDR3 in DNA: TGTGCCAGCAGCCCGAGGACGGTTAGCAATCAGCCCCAGCATTTT.

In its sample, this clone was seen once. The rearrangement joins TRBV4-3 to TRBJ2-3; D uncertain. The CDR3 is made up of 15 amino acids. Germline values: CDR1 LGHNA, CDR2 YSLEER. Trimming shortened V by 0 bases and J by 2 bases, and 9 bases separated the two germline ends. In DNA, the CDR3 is TGCGCCAGCAGCCAAGACAGCCACCCCACAGATACGCAGTATTTT. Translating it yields CASSQDSHPTDTQYF.

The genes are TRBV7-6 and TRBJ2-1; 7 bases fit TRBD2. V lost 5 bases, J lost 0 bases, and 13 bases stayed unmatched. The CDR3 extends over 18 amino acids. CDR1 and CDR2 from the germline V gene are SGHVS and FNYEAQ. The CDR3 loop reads CASSQRLAAQSSYNEQFF. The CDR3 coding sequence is TGTGCCAGCAGCCAACGACTAGCCGCCCAGAGCTCCTACAATGAGCAGTTCTTC. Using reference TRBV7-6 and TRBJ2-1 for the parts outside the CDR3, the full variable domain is GAGVSQSPRYKVTKRGQDVALRCDPISGHVSLYWYRQALGQGPEFLTYFNYEAQQDKSGLPNDRFSAERPEGSISTLTIQRTEQRDSAMYRCASSQRLAAQSSYNEQFFGPGTRLTVL.

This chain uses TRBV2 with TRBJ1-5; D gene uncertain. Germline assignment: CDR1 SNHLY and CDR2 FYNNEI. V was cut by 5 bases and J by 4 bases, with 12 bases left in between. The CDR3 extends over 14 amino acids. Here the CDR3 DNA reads TGTGCCAGCAGTCCTGAGGTGGGGAATCAGCCCCAGCATTTT. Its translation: CASSPEVGNQPQHF.

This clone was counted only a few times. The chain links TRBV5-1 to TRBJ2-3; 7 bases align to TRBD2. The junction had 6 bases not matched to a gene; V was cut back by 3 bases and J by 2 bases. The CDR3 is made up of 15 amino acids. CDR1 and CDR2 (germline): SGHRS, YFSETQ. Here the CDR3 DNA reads TGCGCCAGCAGCTCGCCTAGCGGTCTCACAGATACGCAGTATTTT. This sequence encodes CASSSPSGLTDTQYF.

CDR3 in DNA: TGCGCCAGCAGCCGACAGGGGACTAGCGGGACGAACTACAATGAGCAGTTCTTC. It specifies CASSRQGTSGTNYNEQFF. This chain links TRBV5-1 with TRBJ2-1, with 13 bases that match TRBD2. Germline CDR1 reads SGHRS; CDR2 reads YFSETQ. There are 18 residues in the CDR3. Germline trimming cut 4 bases from V and 3 bases from J; bases unmatched to any gene: 10.

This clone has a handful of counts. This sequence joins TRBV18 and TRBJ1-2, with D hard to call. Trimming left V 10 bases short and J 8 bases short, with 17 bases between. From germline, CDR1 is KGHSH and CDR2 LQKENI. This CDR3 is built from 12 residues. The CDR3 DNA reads TGTGCCACCCCGACTCGGGGTGAAGGCTACACCTTC. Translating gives CATPTRGEGYTF.

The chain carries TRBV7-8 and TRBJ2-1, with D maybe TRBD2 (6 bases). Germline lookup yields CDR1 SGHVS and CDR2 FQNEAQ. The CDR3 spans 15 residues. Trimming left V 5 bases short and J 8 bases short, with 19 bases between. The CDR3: CASSTTRGVNDEQFF. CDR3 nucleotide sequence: TGTGCCAGCAGCACGACTAGGGGCGTAAACGATGAGCAGTTCTTC.

CDR3 residues: CASSIRGSPFRNEKLFF. Here the CDR3 DNA reads TGTGCCAGTAGTATCCGGGGCTCCCCTTTCAGAAATGAAAAACTGTTTTTT. The chain combines TRBV19 with TRBJ1-4; the D gene is possibly TRBD1 (5 bases). Germline V gene lookup returns CDR1 LNHDA and CDR2 SQIVND (reference sequence). V was pared by 3 bases and J by 5 bases, with 19 bases between. This CDR3 region has 17 residues.

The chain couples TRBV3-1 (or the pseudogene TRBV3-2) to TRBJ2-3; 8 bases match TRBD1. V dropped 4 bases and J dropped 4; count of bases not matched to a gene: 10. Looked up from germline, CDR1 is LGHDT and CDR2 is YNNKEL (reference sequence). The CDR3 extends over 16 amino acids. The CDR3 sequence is CASSPGDRGWADTQYF. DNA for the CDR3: TGTGCCAGCAGCCCCGGAGACAGGGGTTGGGCAGATACGCAGTATTTT.

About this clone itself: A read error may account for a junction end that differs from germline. The CDR3: CASKRDTELSHF. CDR3 DNA sequence: TGTGCCAGCAAACGGGACACGGAGTTAAGTCACTTC. The rearrangement uses TRBV28 and TRBJ2-4; TRBD1 might be the D (6 bases). Germline V CDR1 and CDR2: MDHEN, SYDVKM. This CDR3 comprises 12 residues.

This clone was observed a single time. CDR3 sequence reads: CASSIRSGQSSYEQYF. In DNA form, the CDR3 reads TGTGCCAGTAGTATAAGGAGCGGGCAGTCTTCCTACGAGCAGTACTTC. The gene calls are TRBV19 and TRBJ2-7, with a possible D match to TRBD2 (6 bases). The CDR3 extends over 16 amino acids. Germline assignment: CDR1 LNHDA and CDR2 SQIVND (reference sequence). V was pared by 2 bases and J by 1 base, with 15 bases between.

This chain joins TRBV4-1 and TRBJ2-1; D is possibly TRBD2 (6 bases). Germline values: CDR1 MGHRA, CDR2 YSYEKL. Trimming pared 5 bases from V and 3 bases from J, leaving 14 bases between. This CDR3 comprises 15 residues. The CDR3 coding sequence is TGCGCCAGCAGCTTACCGGGAGTGCTCTACAATGAGCAGTTCTTC. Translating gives CASSLPGVLYNEQFF.

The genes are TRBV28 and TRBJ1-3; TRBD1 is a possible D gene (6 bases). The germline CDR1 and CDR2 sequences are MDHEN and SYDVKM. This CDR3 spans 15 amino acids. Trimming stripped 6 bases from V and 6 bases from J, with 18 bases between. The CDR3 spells CASRLGRGRANTIYF. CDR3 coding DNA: TGTGCCAGCAGACTTGGCAGGGGACGAGCAAACACCATATATTTT.

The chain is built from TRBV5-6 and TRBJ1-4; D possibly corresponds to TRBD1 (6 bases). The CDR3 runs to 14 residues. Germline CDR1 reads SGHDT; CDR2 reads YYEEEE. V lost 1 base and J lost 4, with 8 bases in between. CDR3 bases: TGTGCCAGCAGCTTGAAACAGGGTAATGAAAAACTGTTTTTT. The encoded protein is CASSLKQGNEKLFF.

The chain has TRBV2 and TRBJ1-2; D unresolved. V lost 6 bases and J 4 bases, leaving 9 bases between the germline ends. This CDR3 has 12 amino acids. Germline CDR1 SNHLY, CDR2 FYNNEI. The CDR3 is CASSETAYGYTF. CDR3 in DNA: TGTGCCAGCAGCGAAACAGCCTATGGCTACACCTTC.

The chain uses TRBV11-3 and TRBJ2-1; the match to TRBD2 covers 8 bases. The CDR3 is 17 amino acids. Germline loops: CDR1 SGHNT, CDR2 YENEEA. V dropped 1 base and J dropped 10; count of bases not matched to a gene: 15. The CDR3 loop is CASSLGAAAGGLGEQFF. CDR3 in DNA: TGTGCCAGCAGCTTAGGTGCTGCGGCGGGGGGCTTGGGAGAGCAGTTCTTC.

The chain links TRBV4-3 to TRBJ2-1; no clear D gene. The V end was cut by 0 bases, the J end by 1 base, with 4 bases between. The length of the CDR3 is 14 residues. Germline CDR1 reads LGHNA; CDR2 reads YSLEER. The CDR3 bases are TGCGCCAGCAGCCAAGAGTTGTCCTACAATGAGCAGTTCTTC. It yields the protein CASSQELSYNEQFF.

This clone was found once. CDR3 residues: CASSWTGLLNTEAFF. The CDR3 coding sequence is TGTGCCAGCAGTTGGACAGGGCTCCTGAACACTGAAGCTTTCTTT. The chain joins TRBV27 to TRBJ1-1, with TRBD1 matching over 8 bases. Germline V gene data show CDR1 as MNHEY and CDR2 as SMNVEV (reference sequence). Trimming at V came to 4 bases and at J to 0 bases, leaving 4 bases not matched to a gene. This CDR3 comprises 15 residues.

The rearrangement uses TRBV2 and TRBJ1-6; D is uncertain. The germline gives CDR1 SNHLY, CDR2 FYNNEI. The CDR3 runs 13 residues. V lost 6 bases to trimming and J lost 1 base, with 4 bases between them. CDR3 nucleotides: TGTGCCAGCAGCGTATCCTATAATTCACCCCTCCACTTT. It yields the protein CASSVSYNSPLHF. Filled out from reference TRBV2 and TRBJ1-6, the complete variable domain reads EPEVTQTPSHQVTQMGQEVILRCVPISNHLYFYWYRQILGQKVEFLVSFYNNEISEKSEIFDDQFSVERPDGSNFTLKIRSTKLEDSAMYFCASSVSYNSPLHFGNGTRLTVT.

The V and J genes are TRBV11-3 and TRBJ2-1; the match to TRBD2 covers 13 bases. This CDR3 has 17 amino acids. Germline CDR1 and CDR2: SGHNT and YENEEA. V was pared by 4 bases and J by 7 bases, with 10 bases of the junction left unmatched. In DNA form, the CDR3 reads TGTGCCAGCAGCTCACCTGGACTAGCGGGAGCGGGTAATGAGCAGTTCTTC. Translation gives CASSSPGLAGAGNEQFF.

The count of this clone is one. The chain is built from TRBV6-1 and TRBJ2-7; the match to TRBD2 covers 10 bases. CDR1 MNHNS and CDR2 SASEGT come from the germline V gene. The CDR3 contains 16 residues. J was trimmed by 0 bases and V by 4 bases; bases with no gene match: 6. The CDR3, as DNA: TGTGCCAGCAGTGTATCCGGGACTAGCGCCTCCTACGAGCAGTACTTC. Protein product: CASSVSGTSASYEQYF.

CDR3 nucleotide sequence: TGTGCCAGCAGCTTGCACAGGGGGCGCTTCGATCCGGGCACCGGGGAGCTGTTTTTT. Translation gives CASSLHRGRFDPGTGELFF. The chain employs TRBV5-4 and TRBJ2-2; 9 nucleotides align to TRBD1. V trimming: 1 base; J trimming: 4 bases; junction bases outside the gene matches: 14. This CDR3 comprises 19 residues. Germline assignment: CDR1 SGHNT and CDR2 YYREEE (reference sequence).

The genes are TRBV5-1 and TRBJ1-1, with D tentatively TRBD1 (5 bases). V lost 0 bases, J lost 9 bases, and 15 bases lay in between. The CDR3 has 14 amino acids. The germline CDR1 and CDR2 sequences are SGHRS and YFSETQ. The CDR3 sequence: CASSLGHRRRQAFF. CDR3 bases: TGCGCCAGCAGCTTGGGACACAGGAGGCGTCAAGCTTTCTTT.